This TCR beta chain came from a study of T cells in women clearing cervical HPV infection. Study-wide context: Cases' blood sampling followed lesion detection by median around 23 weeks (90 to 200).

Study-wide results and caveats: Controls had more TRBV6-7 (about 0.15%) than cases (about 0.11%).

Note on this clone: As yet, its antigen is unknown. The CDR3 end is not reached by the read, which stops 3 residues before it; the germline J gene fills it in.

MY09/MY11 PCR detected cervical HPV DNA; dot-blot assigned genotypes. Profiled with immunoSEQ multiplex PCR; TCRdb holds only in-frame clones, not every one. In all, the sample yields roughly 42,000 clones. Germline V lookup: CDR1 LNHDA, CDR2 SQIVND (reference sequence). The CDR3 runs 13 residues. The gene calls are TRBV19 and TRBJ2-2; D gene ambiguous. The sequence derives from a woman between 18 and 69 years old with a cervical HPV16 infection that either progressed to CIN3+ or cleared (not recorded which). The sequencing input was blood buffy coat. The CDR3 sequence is CASSIVPGEKLFF. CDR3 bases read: TGTGCCAGTAGTATAGTACCGGGTGAAAAG.